This TCR beta chain was observed in a study of blood T cell repertoires in COVID-19. Study in general: The United States, Italy and Spain were the sources of the acute and convalescent COVID-19 samples. In each case, the material was cDNA or gDNA derived from T cells, B-cell-depleted T cells, or PBMCs.

Per the authors' pipeline: Reference gene primers were amplified, and this amplification served to estimate nucleated cell counts. Only in-frame clones appear in the TCRdb table, and some are missing; sequencing was by immunoSEQ multiplex PCR. D and trimming were read from the DNA, whereas the V and J calls and clone size are those reported in that table. The sample has approximately 220,000 clones, approximately 84% seen once. Between the trimmed V and J ends, which lost 0 bases and 8 bases, there was a span of 16 bases. The CDR3 has 16 amino acids. From germline, CDR1 is MNHNY and CDR2 SVGAGI (reference sequence).

The material sequenced was peripheral blood. The chain has TRBV6-6 and TRBJ1-4; D may be TRBD1 (5 bases). This clonotype was sampled from a man in his fifties with acute or convalescent COVID-19. The CDR3 sequence: CASSYSGTRSGEKLFF. The CDR3 region has the DNA TGTGCCAGCAGTTACTCGGGGACTCGGTCAGGGGAAAAACTGTTTTTT.